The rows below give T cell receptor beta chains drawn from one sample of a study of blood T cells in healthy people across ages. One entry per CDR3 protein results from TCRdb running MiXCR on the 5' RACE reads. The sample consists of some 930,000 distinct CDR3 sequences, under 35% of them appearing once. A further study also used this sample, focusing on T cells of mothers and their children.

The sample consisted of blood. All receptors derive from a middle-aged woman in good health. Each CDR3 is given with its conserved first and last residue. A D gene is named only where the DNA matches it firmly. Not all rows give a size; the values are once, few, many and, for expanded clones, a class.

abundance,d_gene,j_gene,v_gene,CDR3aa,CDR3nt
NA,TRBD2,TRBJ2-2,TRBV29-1,CSVEGGPLGGTGELFF,TGCAGCGTTGAAGGCGGCCCCTTGGGGGGGACCGGGGAGCTGTTTTTT
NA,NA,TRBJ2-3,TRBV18,CASRTTADTQYF,TGTGCCAGCAGAACGACGGCAGATACGCAGTATTTT
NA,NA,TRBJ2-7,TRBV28,CASYQPGLEQYF,TGTGCCAGCTACCAACCGGGGCTCGAGCAGTACTTC
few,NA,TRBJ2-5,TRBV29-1,CSVEVGPGETQYF,TGCAGCGTTGAAGTGGGCCCGGGGGAGACCCAGTACTTC
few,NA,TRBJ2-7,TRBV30,CAWSRGANEQYF,TGTGCCTGGAGCCGGGGGGCCAACGAGCAGTACTTC
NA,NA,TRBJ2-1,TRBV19,CASSIGGSGNEQFF,TGTGCCAGTAGTATAGGCGGGTCGGGCAATGAGCAGTTCTTC
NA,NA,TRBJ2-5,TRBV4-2,CASSQDLATQARYF,TGTGCCAGCAGCCAAGATTTGGCTACACAGGCGCGGTACTTC
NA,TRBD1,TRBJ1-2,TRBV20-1,CSAFTGGLGYTF,TGCAGTGCTTTTACAGGGGGCCTTGGCTACACCTTC
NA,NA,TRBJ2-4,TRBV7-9,CARNPGGNDEQYF,TGTGCCCGCAACCCAGGGGGGAACGATGAGCAGTACTTC
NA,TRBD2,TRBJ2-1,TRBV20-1,CSARPPSGGLSHEQFF,TGCAGTGCTAGGCCACCGAGCGGGGGGTTGTCCCATGAGCAGTTCTTC
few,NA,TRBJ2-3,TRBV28,CASSSPRGSAEPTDTQYF,TGTGCCAGCAGTTCCCCCCGTGGTTCTGCCGAGCCCACAGATACGCAGTATTTT
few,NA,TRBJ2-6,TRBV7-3,CASSPYLGVPGANVLTF,TGTGCCAGCAGCCCGTATCTCGGAGTCCCTGGGGCCAACGTCCTGACTTTC
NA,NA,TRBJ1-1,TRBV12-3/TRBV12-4,CASSLDYRTEAFF,TGTGCCAGCAGTTTGGATTACAGGACTGAAGCTTTCTTT
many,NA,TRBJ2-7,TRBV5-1,CASSLGGASSYEQYF,TGCGCCAGCAGCTTAGGGGGGGCCAGCTCCTACGAGCAGTACTTC
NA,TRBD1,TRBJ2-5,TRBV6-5,CASSFGTDQETQYF,TGTGCCAGCAGTTTTGGGACAGACCAAGAGACCCAGTACTTC
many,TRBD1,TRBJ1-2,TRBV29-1,CSGSQGAPNYGYTF,TGCAGCGGATCACAGGGGGCTCCTAACTATGGCTACACCTTC
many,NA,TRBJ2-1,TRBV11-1,CASSFAWVGGNEQFF,TGTGCCAGCAGCTTTGCGTGGGTAGGAGGCAATGAGCAGTTCTTC
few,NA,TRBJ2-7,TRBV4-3,CASSRDLAYEQYF,TGCGCCAGCAGCCGGGACTTAGCCTACGAGCAGTACTTC
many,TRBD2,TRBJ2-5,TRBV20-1,CSARVAGGPQETQYF,TGCAGTGCCAGGGTAGCGGGGGGCCCCCAAGAGACCCAGTACTTC
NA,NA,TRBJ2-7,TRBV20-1,CSARDRSGLSYEQYF,TGCAGTGCTAGAGATAGATCGGGGCTCTCCTACGAGCAGTACTTC
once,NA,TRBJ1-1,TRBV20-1,CSARDQGRISNTEAFF,TGCAGTGCTAGAGATCAGGGCAGGATATCGAACACTGAAGCTTTCTTT
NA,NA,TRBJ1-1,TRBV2,CASSDNLEPTSNTEAFF,TGTGCCAGCAGTGACAATTTGGAACCGACCTCGAACACTGAAGCTTTCTTT
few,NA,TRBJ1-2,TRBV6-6,CASSTGGRQSYGYTF,TGTGCCAGCAGTACGGGCGGGCGTCAATCCTATGGCTACACCTTC
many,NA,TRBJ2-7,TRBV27,CASVGQNNFLYEQYF,TGTGCCAGCGTTGGGCAGAACAACTTCCTATACGAGCAGTACTTC
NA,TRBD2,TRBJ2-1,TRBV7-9,CASSLIGTNGRNEQFF,TGTGCCAGCAGCTTAATTGGGACTAACGGGAGGAATGAGCAGTTCTTC
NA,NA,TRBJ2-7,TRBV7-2,CASSRRNDYEQYF,TGTGCCAGCAGCCGTAGGAACGACTACGAGCAGTACTTC
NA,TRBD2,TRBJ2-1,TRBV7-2,CASSTGLAGGLYNEQFF,TGTGCCAGCTCCACCGGACTAGCGGGGGGGCTGTACAATGAGCAGTTCTTC
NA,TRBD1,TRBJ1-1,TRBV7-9,CASSLRTGVNTEAFF,TGTGCCAGCAGCTTACGGACAGGGGTGAACACTGAAGCTTTCTTT
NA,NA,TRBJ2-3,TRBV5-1,CASSLAPTGSDTQYF,TGCGCCAGCAGCTTGGCCCCCACAGGGTCAGATACGCAGTATTTT
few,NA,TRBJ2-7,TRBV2,CASSVSNYEQYF,TGTGCCAGCAGTGTCAGCAACTACGAGCAGTACTTC
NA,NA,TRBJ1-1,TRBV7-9,CASSLGDGRTEAFF,TGTGCCAGCAGCTTAGGGGATGGTAGGACTGAAGCTTTCTTT
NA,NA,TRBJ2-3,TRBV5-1,CASSLVGVPTDTQYF,TGCGCCAGCAGCTTGGTCGGGGTCCCCACAGATACGCAGTATTTT
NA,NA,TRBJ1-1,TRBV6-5,CASSPGGGRAEAFF,TGTGCCAGCAGCCCCGGGGGGGGACGGGCTGAAGCTTTCTTT
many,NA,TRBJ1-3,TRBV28,CASSLRGNTIYF,TGTGCCAGCAGTTTGAGGGGAAACACCATATATTTT
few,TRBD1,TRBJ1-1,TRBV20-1,CSARGPTGDSDTEAFF,TGCAGTGCTAGAGGGCCCACAGGGGATAGTGACACTGAAGCTTTCTTT
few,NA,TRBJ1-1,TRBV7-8,CASSLAGIMNTEAFF,TGTGCCAGCAGCTTGGCAGGGATCATGAACACTGAAGCTTTCTTT
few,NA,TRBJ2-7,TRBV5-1,CASARTSYEQYF,TGCGCCAGCGCTCGGACCTCCTACGAGCAGTACTTC
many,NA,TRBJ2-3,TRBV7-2,CASSPTGVPPTDTQYF,TGTGCCAGCAGTCCCACAGGTGTCCCCCCAACAGATACGCAGTATTTT
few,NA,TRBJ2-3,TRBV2,CASCQMFPTTDTQYF,TGTGCCAGCTGTCAGATGTTCCCCACCACAGATACGCAGTATTTT
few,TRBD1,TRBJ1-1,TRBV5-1,CASSTNPQGVGTEAFF,TGCGCCAGCAGCACAAACCCCCAGGGGGTCGGCACTGAAGCTTTCTTT
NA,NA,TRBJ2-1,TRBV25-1,CASSESGAIYNEQFF,TGTGCCAGCAGTGAATCCGGGGCGATTTACAATGAGCAGTTCTTC
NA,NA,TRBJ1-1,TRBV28,CASSTHQMNTEAFF,TGTGCCAGCAGCACACACCAGATGAACACTGAAGCTTTCTTT
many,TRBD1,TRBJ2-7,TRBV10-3,CAISPGTAQEQYF,TGTGCCATCAGCCCCGGGACAGCGCAGGAGCAGTACTTC
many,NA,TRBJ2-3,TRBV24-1,CATSDPNLDGSTDTQYF,TGTGCCACCAGTGATCCCAACCTGGACGGGAGCACAGATACGCAGTATTTT
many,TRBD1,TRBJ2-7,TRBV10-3,CASWDRGLYEQYF,TGTGCCTCCTGGGACAGGGGGCTTTACGAGCAGTACTTC
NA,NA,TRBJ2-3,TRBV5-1,CASSLAKGIDTQYF,TGCGCCAGCAGCTTGGCCAAGGGCATAGATACGCAGTATTTT
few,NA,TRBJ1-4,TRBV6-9,CATRDSTNEKLFF,TGTGCCACCAGGGACTCAACTAATGAAAAACTGTTTTTT
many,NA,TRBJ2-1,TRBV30,CAWSVQRGFRSYNEQFF,TGTGCCTGGAGTGTACAGCGAGGATTTAGGTCCTACAATGAGCAGTTCTTC
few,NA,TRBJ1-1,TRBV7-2,CASSLEEGWGKNTEAFF,TGTGCCAGCAGCCTAGAGGAGGGTTGGGGGAAAAACACTGAAGCTTTCTTT
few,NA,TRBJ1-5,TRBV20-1,CSAPEPGRGNQPQHF,TGCAGTGCTCCTGAACCCGGCCGGGGCAATCAGCCCCAGCATTTT
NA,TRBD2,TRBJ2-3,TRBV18,CASSPTGLVTDTQYF,TGTGCCAGCTCACCGACCGGACTAGTCACAGATACGCAGTATTTT
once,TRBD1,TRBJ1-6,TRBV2,CASRKDRGNSPLHF,TGTGCCAGCAGGAAGGACAGGGGGAACTCACCCCTCCACTTT
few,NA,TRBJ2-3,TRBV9,CASSVGSNRVTDTQYF,TGTGCCAGCAGCGTAGGGAGCAACAGGGTCACAGATACGCAGTATTTT
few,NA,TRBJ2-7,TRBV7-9,CASSAPWSSSYEQYF,TGTGCCAGCAGCGCCCCGTGGAGCAGCTCCTACGAGCAGTACTTC